These 2 T cell receptor beta chains share one sample of origin, sequenced in a study of early T cells in non-severe SARS-CoV-2 infection. TCRdb independently ran MiXCR on the 5' RACE reads; one entry per CDR3 protein. The sample contains fewer than 40,000 distinct CDR3 sequences, around 5% of which appear only once. Sequencing used whole blood. The receptors stem from an adult who was a healthcare worker with PCR-confirmed SARS-CoV-2 infection or an uninfected control (not recorded which).

This clonotype appeared many times. V is TRBV6-2 or TRBV6-3 and J is TRBJ2-1; D is uncertain. CDR1 is MNHEY, CDR2 SVGEGT, per germline. This CDR3 region has 15 residues. The V end lost 4 bases, the J end lost 5 bases, and 15 bases lay between the germline ends. The CDR3 nucleotides are TGTGCCAGCAGTTTGGTTGGCCGAAAAAACAATGAGCAGTTCTTC. It specifies CASSLVGRKNNEQFF.

The sample holds many counts of this clonotype. J is TRBJ1-1 and V is TRBV25-1; TRBD1 is a possible D gene (6 bases). Germline assignment: CDR1 MGHDK and CDR2 SYGVNS. This CDR3 comprises 14 residues. The V and J ends lost 7 bases and 5 bases respectively, with 17 bases between them. The CDR3 loop reads CASKAGGGRTEAFF. The CDR3 DNA follows: TGTGCCAGCAAGGCGGGGGGCGGACGGACTGAAGCTTTCTTT.